This T cell receptor beta chain was recorded in a study of control samples from healthy donors and cancer patients. Sequencing was performed with immunoSEQ multiplex PCR; in TCRdb, only in-frame clones are kept and a portion is missing. Among 78,000 or so clones listed, more than 80% were seen once. The CDR3 runs to 16 residues. Trimming removed 0 bases from V and 3 bases from J; junction bases left unmatched: 8. Germline V gives CDR1 MNHEY, CDR2 SVGAGI. This sequence originates from a man between 50 and 59 years old in good health. The chain uses TRBV6-5 and TRBJ2-7; TRBD1 aligns across 7 bases. What was sequenced was blood. CDR3 sequence: CASSYSKGAQLYEQYF. The CDR3 bases are TGTGCCAGCAGTTACTCGAAGGGGGCTCAGCTCTACGAGCAGTACTTC.